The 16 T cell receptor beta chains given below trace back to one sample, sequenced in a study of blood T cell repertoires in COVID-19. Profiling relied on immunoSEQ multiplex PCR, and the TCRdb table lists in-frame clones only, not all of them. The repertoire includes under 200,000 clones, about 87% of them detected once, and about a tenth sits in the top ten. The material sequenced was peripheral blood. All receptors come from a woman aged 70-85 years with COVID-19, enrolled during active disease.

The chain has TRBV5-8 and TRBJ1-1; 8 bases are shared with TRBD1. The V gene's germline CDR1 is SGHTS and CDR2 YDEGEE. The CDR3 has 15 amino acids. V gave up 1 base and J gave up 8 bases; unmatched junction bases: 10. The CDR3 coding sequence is TGTGCCAGCAGCTTGCCCGGACAGGGAGCACCCGAAGCTTTCTTT. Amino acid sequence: CASSLPGQGAPEAFF.

DNA of the CDR3: TGTGCCAGCAGCTTAGCTAGCGGGAACACCGGGGAGCTGTTTTTT. Translated, it gives CASSLASGNTGELFF. This rearrangement joins TRBV7-9 to TRBJ2-2, with D tentatively TRBD2 (6 bases). This CDR3 has 15 residues. Germline loops: CDR1 SEHNR, CDR2 FQNEAQ (reference sequence). The V gene lost 0 bases and the J gene lost 1 base, with 6 bases spanning the gap.

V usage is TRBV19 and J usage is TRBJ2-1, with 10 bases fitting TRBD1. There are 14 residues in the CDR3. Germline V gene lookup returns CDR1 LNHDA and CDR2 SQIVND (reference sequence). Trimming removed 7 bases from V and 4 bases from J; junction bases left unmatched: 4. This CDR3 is CASTRDRGYNEQFF. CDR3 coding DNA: TGTGCCAGTACCAGGGACAGGGGTTACAATGAGCAGTTCTTC.

CDR3 sequence reads: CAISDRGSSTDTQYF. The CDR3 DNA sequence: TGTGCCATCAGTGACCGCGGTTCGAGCACAGATACGCAGTATTTT. The chain has TRBV10-3 and TRBJ2-3, with D uncertain. CDR3 size: 15 residues. Per the germline V gene, CDR1 is ENHRY and CDR2 is SYGVKD. The V end lost 3 bases, the J end lost 0 bases, and 10 bases lay between the germline ends.

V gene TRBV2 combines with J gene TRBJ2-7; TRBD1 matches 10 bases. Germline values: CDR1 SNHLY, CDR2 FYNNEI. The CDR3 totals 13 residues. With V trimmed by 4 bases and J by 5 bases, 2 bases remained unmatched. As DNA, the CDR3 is TGTGCCAGCAGTGGGGACAGGGGCCACGAGCAGTACTTC. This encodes CASSGDRGHEQYF.

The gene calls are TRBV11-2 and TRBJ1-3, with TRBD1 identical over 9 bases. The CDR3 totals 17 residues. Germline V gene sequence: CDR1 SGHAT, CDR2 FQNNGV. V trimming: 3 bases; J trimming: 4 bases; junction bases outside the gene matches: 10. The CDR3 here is CASSFNWGQGAGNTIYF. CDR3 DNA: TGTGCCAGCAGCTTTAACTGGGGACAGGGTGCCGGAAACACCATATATTTT. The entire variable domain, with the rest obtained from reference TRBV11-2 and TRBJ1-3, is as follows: EAGVAQSPRYKIIEKRQSVAFWCNPISGHATLYWYQQILGQGPKLLIQFQNNGVVDDSQLPKDRFSAERLKGVDSTLKIQPAKLEDSAVYLCASSFNWGQGAGNTIYFGEGSWLTVV.

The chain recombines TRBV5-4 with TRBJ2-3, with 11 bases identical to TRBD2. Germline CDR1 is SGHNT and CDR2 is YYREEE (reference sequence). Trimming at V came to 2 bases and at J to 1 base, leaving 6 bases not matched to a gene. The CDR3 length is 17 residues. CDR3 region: CASSFRLAGKGTDTQYF. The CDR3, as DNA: TGTGCCAGCAGCTTTCGACTAGCGGGGAAGGGCACAGATACGCAGTATTTT. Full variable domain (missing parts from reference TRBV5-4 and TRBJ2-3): ETGVTQSPTHLIKTRGQQVTLRCSSQSGHNTVSWYQQALGQGPQFIFQYYREEENGRGNFPPRFSGLQFPNYSSELNVNALELDDSALYLCASSFRLAGKGTDTQYFGPGTRLTVL.

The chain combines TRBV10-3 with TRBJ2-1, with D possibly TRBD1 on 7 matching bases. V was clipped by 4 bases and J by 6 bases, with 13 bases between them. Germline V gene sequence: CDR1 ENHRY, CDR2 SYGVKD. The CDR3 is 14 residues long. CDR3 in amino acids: CAISVDRDSNEQFF. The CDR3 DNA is TGTGCCATCAGTGTTGACAGGGACTCCAATGAGCAGTTCTTC.

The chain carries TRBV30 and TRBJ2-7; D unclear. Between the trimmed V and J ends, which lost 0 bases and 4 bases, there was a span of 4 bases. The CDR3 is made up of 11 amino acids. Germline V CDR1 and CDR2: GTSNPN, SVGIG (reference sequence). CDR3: CAWSVQYEQYF. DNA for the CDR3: TGTGCCTGGAGTGTACAGTACGAGCAGTACTTC.

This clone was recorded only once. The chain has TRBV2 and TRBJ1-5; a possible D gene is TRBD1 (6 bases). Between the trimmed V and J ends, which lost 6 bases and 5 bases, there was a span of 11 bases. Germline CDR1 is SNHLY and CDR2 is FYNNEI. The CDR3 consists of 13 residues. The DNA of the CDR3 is TGTGCCAGCAGGTTACAGGGAGATCAGCCCCAGCATTTT. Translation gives CASRLQGDQPQHF.

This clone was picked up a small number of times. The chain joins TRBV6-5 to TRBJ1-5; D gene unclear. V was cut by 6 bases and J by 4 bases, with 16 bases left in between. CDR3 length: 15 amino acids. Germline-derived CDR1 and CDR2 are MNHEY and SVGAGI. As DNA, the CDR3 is TGTGCCAGCAGGGGGAGAGTCGGTGGTAATCAGCCCCAGCATTTT. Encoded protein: CASRGRVGGNQPQHF.

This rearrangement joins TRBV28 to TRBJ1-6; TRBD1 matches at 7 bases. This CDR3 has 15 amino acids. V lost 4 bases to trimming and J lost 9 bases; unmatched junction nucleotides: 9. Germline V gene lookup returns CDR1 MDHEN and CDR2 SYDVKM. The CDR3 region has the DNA TGTGCCAGCAGTTCAGGCGGACAGGAGGCTTCACCCCTCCACTTT. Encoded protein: CASSSGGQEASPLHF.

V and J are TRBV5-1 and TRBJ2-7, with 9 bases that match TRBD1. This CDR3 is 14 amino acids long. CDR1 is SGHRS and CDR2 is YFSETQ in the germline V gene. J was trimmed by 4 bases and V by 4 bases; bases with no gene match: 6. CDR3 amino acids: CASSPGTGRYEQYF. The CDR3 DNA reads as TGCGCCAGCAGCCCCGGGACAGGGAGGTACGAGCAGTACTTC.

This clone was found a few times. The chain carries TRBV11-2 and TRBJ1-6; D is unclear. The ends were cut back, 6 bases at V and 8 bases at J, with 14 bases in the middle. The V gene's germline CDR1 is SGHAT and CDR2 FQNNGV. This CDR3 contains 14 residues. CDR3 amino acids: CASRSFAADSPLHF. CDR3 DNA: TGTGCCAGCAGGTCCTTCGCGGCAGATTCACCCCTCCACTTT. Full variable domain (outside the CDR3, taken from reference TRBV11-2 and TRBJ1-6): EAGVAQSPRYKIIEKRQSVAFWCNPISGHATLYWYQQILGQGPKLLIQFQNNGVVDDSQLPKDRFSAERLKGVDSTLKIQPAKLEDSAVYLCASRSFAADSPLHFGNGTRLTVT.

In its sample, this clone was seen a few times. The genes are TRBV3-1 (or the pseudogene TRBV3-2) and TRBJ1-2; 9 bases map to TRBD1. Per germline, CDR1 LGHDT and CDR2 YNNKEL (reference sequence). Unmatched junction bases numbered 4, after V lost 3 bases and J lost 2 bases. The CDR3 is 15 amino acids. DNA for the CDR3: TGTGCCAGCAGCCACCGGGACAGGGTAAACTATGGCTACACCTTC. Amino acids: CASSHRDRVNYGYTF.

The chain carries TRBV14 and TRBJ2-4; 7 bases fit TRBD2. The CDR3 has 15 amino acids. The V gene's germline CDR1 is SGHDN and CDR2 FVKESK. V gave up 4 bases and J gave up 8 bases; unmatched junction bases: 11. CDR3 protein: CASSPRRGRGDIQYF. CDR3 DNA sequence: TGTGCCAGCAGCCCGCGACGGGGCCGGGGGGACATTCAGTACTTC.